The TCR beta chain described here comes from a study of cytomegalovirus exposure and HLA in healthy donors. As to this clone: Its antigen is as yet unknown.

The CDR3 covers 16 residues. Germline CDR1 and CDR2: ENHRY and SYGVKD. With 0 bases removed from V and 1 base from J, the gap between germline ends came to 10 bases. Researchers ran the PCR with 60 Vbeta and 13 Jbeta primers. The authors' processing: In a later analysis, the count reached 80 million or so unique TCR beta chains, with around 11 million shared. Profiling relied on immunoSEQ multiplex PCR, and the TCRdb table lists in-frame clones only, not all of them. The D gene and trimming were derived from the DNA, and the V and J assignments and clone size from that table. Of some 190,000 clones listed, around three quarters were seen once; the top ten hold under 2%. General study findings and limits: Excluded were some V segments that proved indistinguishable, including TRBV6-2 and TRBV6-3. Cytomegalovirus status, reportedly, was diagnosed with high specificity and sensitivity by the classifier.

This receptor was taken from a young woman in good health and CMV-seronegative. Source material: PBMCs. V gene TRBV10-3 combines with J gene TRBJ1-5; D is ambiguous. The CDR3 is CAISESKKRSNQPQHF. Here the CDR3 DNA reads TGTGCCATCAGTGAGTCGAAAAAGAGGAGCAATCAGCCCCAGCATTTT.